This entry is about one TCR beta chain. Its antigen remains unidentified. The CDR3 is made up of 13 amino acids. Between the trimmed V and J ends, which lost 3 bases and 9 bases, there was a span of 15 bases. CDR1 is GTSNPN, CDR2 SVGIG, per germline (reference sequence). Sequencing used immunoSEQ multiplex PCR; TCRdb keeps in-frame clones, though not all of them. The repertoire holds about 680,000 clones, around 89% seen once, with about 1.5% in the top ten. The data stem from a study of Ad26.COV2.S vaccination and SARS-CoV-2 variants. Treatment: around 19 received Ad26.COV2.S at low or high dose, single or two shots; several received placebo; per-sample allocation not given. Sampling occurred on day 63 after the first vaccine or placebo injection. General study points: Researchers cautioned that TCR breadth and depth analyses may have underestimated total T cell responses.

The material was peripheral blood, obtained in a trial of Ad26.COV2.S vaccine versus placebo. This receptor was identified in a person between 18 and 59 years old who received the Ad26.COV2.S COVID-19 vaccine or a placebo. This sequence joins TRBV30 and TRBJ2-1; D is possibly TRBD1 or TRBD2 (5 bases each). CDR3 sequence: CAWSHPGPSEQFF. In nucleotides, the CDR3 is TGTGCCTGGAGCCATCCGGGACCTAGTGAGCAGTTCTTC. The variable domain in full, completed from reference TRBV30 and TRBJ2-1, reads SQTIHQWPATLVQPVGSPLSLECTVEGTSNPNLYWYRQAAGRGLQLLFYSVGIGQISSEVPQNLSASRPQDRQFILSSKKLLLSDSGFYLCAWSHPGPSEQFFGPGTRLTVL.